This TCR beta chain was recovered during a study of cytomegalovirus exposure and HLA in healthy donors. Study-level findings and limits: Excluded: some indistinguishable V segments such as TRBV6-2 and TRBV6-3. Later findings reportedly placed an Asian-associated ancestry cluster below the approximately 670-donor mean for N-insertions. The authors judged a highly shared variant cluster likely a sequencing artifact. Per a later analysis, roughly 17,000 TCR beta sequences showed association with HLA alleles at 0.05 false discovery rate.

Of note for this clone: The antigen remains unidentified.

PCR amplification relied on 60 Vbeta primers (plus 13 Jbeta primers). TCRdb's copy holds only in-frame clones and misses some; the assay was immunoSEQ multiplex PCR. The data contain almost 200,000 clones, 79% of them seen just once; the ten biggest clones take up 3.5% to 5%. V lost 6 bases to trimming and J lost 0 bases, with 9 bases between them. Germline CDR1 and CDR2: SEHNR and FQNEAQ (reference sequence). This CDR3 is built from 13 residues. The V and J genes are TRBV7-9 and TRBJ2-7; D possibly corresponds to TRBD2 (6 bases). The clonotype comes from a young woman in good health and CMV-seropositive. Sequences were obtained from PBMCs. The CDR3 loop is CASRTGGSYEQYF. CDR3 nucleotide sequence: TGTGCCAGCAGAACCGGGGGCTCCTACGAGCAGTACTTC. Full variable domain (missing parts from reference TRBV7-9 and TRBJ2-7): DTGVSQNPRHKITKRGQNVTFRCDPISEHNRLYWYRQTLGQGPEFLTYFQNEAQLEKSRLLSDRFSAERPKGSFSTLEIQRTEQGDSAMYLCASRTGGSYEQYFGPGTRLTVT.